Included here is one T cell receptor (beta chain) sequence, with context. The data were produced by immunoSEQ multiplex PCR, yet TCRdb's version contains in-frame clones alone and is incomplete. The sample records roughly 120,000 clones, roughly 94% being singletons. The data were obtained in a study of siplizumab effects on memory and regulatory T cells. This CDR3 is built from 16 residues. This sequence was found in a human donor in good health. V gene TRBV21-1 combines with J gene TRBJ2-7; TRBD1, the table's D call, lacks a check against the DNA. TRBV21-1 is deemed a pseudogene. Sequenced sample: non-Treg CD4+ T cells sorted from blood. CDR3 loop: CASSKKPVGLQIEQYF. For the CDR3, the DNA is TGTGCCAGCAGCAAAAAGCCGGTGGGCCTCCAAATCGAGCAGTACTTC.